These 21 T cell receptor beta chains originate from one sample sequenced in a study of cytomegalovirus exposure and HLA in healthy donors. Profiled with immunoSEQ multiplex PCR; TCRdb holds only in-frame clones, not every one. The sample consists of tens of thousands of clones, about 95% of them appearing once. The sequenced sample consisted of PBMCs. The source is a woman under 30 in good health and CMV-seronegative.

A few counts support this clone. This sequence joins TRBV4-3 and TRBJ2-3; maybe TRBD1 (5 bases). The CDR3 sequence is 18 residues long. The V end was cut by 0 bases, the J end by 0 bases, with 16 bases between. CDR1 and CDR2 from the germline V gene are LGHNA and YSLEER. The CDR3 bases are TGCGCCAGCAGCCAAGATTTTCAGGGCGGACCTAGCACAGATACGCAGTATTTT. Its translation is CASSQDFQGGPSTDTQYF.

This clone was observed a single time. The genes are TRBV6-1 and TRBJ2-7; D unclear. The V and J ends lost 6 bases and 0 bases respectively, with 12 bases between them. This CDR3 is built from 14 residues. Germline CDR1 MNHNS, CDR2 SASEGT. The CDR3 sequence is CASRLPAGSYEQYF. CDR3 DNA sequence: TGTGCCAGCAGGCTCCCGGCAGGCTCCTACGAGCAGTACTTC.

This chain links TRBV4-1 with TRBJ1-4; D possibly corresponds to TRBD1 (5 bases). The germline V and J ends were trimmed by 3 bases and 5 bases, with 13 bases remaining between them. The CDR3 is made up of 15 amino acids. The germline V gene has CDR1 MGHRA and CDR2 YSYEKL. CDR3: CASSHQQGPNEKLFF. The CDR3, as DNA: TGCGCCAGCAGCCACCAGCAGGGCCCAAATGAAAAACTGTTTTTT.

The CDR3 region is CASSVAGSGNTIYF. For the CDR3, the DNA is TGTGCCAGCAGCGTAGCAGGGTCTGGAAACACCATATATTTT. The chain recombines TRBV9 with TRBJ1-3; TRBD1 might be the D (5 bases). Between the trimmed V and J ends, which lost 0 bases and 1 base, there was a span of 5 bases. The V gene's germline CDR1 is SGDLS and CDR2 YYNGEE. CDR3 size: 14 residues.

The chain links TRBV7-2 to TRBJ2-3, with 11 nucleotides matching TRBD2. The CDR3 contains 16 residues. Per germline, CDR1 SGHTA and CDR2 FQGNSA. V lost 2 bases and J lost 2; bases outside the gene matches: 3. Here the CDR3 DNA reads TGTGCCAGCAGCTTATTAGCGGGGGGGCTCACAGATACGCAGTATTTT. This gives the protein CASSLLAGGLTDTQYF.

This chain joins TRBV9 and TRBJ1-5, with TRBD1 identical over 7 bases. Germline CDR1 is SGDLS and CDR2 is YYNGEE. The CDR3 covers 15 residues. J lost 6 bases, V lost 2 bases, and 8 bases had no gene match. This CDR3 is CASSVDGQVAQPQHF. The CDR3 nucleotides read TGTGCCAGCAGCGTTGATGGACAGGTGGCTCAGCCCCAGCATTTT. Drawing the rest from reference TRBV9 and TRBJ1-5, the complete variable domain is DSGVTQTPKHLITATGQRVTLRCSPRSGDLSVYWYQQSLDQGLQFLIQYYNGEERAKGNILERFSAQQFPDLHSELNLSSLELGDSALYFCASSVDGQVAQPQHFGDGTRLSIL.

The V call is TRBV19, the J call TRBJ1-2, with 7 bases aligning to TRBD1. The CDR3 has 14 amino acids. V lost 6 bases, J lost 4 bases, and 8 bases stayed unmatched. The V gene's germline CDR1 is LNHDA and CDR2 SQIVND (reference sequence). CDR3 coding DNA: TGTGCCAGTAGGCGGGGGGGACAGACCTATGGCTACACCTTC. Its protein is CASRRGGQTYGYTF. Together with reference TRBV19 and TRBJ1-2, the CDR3 gives the full variable domain: DGGITQSPKYLFRKEGQNVTLSCEQNLNHDAMYWYRQDPGQGLRLIYYSQIVNDFQKGDIAEGYSVSREKKESFPLTVTSAQKNPTAFYLCASRRGGQTYGYTFGSGTRLTVV.

The chain employs TRBV19 and TRBJ1-1; D unclear. V was trimmed by 4 bases and J by 9 bases, leaving 12 bases between them. This CDR3 region has 12 residues. CDR1 and CDR2 (germline): LNHDA, SQIVND (reference sequence). The DNA of the CDR3 is TGTGCCAGTAGTAGGATCGCCGACAAAGCTTTCTTT. Translation: CASSRIADKAFF.

The genes are TRBV19 and TRBJ2-6; perhaps TRBD2 as D (5 bases). Germline V gene data show CDR1 as LNHDA and CDR2 as SQIVND (reference sequence). The CDR3 length is 16 residues. V lost 1 base to trimming and J lost 4 bases, with 11 bases between them. Written as DNA, the CDR3 is TGTGCCAGTAGTATAGCCGGAGGAACCGGGGCCAACGTCCTGACTTTC. It codes for CASSIAGGTGANVLTF.

The rearrangement links TRBV19 to TRBJ2-2; D gene uncertain. In germline, CDR1 is LNHDA, CDR2 SQIVND (reference sequence). V lost 1 base and J 6 bases, leaving 15 bases between the germline ends. The length of the CDR3 is 16 residues. The CDR3 DNA reads TGTGCCAGTAGTATAGGGGCCGGCCAGGCGTCCGGGGAGCTGTTTTTT. This translates into CASSIGAGQASGELFF.

The chain is built from TRBV7-2 and TRBJ1-3; possibly TRBD1 for D (5 bases). V was cut by 6 bases and J by 0 bases, with 21 bases left in between. The germline gives CDR1 SGHTA, CDR2 FQGNSA. This CDR3 has 18 amino acids. The CDR3 DNA reads TGTGCCAGCAGTACCGTGGGGCGGGAGGTGCTCTCTGGAAACACCATATATTTT. Protein product: CASSTVGREVLSGNTIYF. The complete variable domain, with remaining parts taken from reference TRBV7-2 and TRBJ1-3, reads GAGVSQSPSNKVTEKGKDVELRCDPISGHTALYWYRQSLGQGLEFLIYFQGNSAPDKSGLPSDRFSAERTGGSVSTLTIQRTQQEDSAVYLCASSTVGREVLSGNTIYFGEGSWLTVV.

The CDR3 is CASSVDWGGWKTQYF. In nucleotides, the CDR3 is TGTGCCAGCAGCGTAGACTGGGGGGGCTGGAAGACCCAGTACTTC. V usage is TRBV11-1 and J usage is TRBJ2-5; possible D gene TRBD2, 7 bases. The length of the CDR3 is 15 residues. Trimming took off 5 bases at V and 6 bases at J, with 19 bases between the two ends. CDR1 is SGHAT and CDR2 is FQDESV in the germline V gene (reference sequence).

This chain connects TRBV4-1 to TRBJ1-5; TRBD1 is a possible D gene (5 bases). CDR1 and CDR2 from the germline V gene are MGHRA and YSYEKL. The CDR3 loop spans 15 amino acids. V gave up 6 bases and J gave up 3 bases, with 15 bases separating them. The DNA for the CDR3 is TGCGCCAGCAGACAGACAAACAGGCTCAATCAGCCCCAGCATTTT. Protein product: CASRQTNRLNQPQHF.

This chain uses TRBV5-1 with TRBJ2-1; possible D gene TRBD1, 5 bases. Trimming cost V 5 bases and J 3 bases, with 9 bases left between them. Per the germline V gene, CDR1 is SGHRS and CDR2 is YFSETQ. The CDR3 consists of 13 residues. The CDR3 loop reads CASSTGIYNEQFF. The CDR3 DNA sequence: TGCGCCAGCAGTACAGGCATCTACAATGAGCAGTTCTTC.

The chain carries TRBV5-8 and TRBJ1-5; D is unresolved. The CDR3 loop spans 12 amino acids. Germline CDR1 is SGHTS and CDR2 is YDEGEE. The V end lost 6 bases, the J end lost 6 bases, and 10 bases lay between the germline ends. The CDR3 DNA reads as TGTGCCAGCACCGTAACTGGTCAGCCCCAGCATTTT. Amino acids: CASTVTGQPQHF.

The V and J genes are TRBV18 and TRBJ2-4; D is perhaps TRBD1 (5 bases). V was trimmed by 3 bases and J by 8 bases, leaving 17 bases between them. The CDR3 runs 15 residues. CDR1 and CDR2 from the germline V gene are KGHSH and LQKENI. DNA for the CDR3: TGTGCCAGCTCACCCCCACAGGTCCCTGGGGACATTCAGTACTTC. Its protein product is CASSPPQVPGDIQYF.

The J gene is TRBJ1-4, the V gene TRBV18; TRBD1 is a possible D gene (5 bases). The CDR3 extends over 15 amino acids. Germline V gene data show CDR1 as KGHSH and CDR2 as LQKENI. Trimming pared 3 bases from V and 8 bases from J, leaving 16 bases between. The CDR3 loop reads CASSPSGGWGEKLFF. The DNA for the CDR3 is TGTGCCAGCTCACCCTCGGGAGGATGGGGGGAAAAACTGTTTTTT.

V usage is TRBV7-9 and J usage is TRBJ1-1; possibly TRBD1 for D (5 bases). This CDR3 is built from 14 residues. Germline CDR1 reads SEHNR; CDR2 reads FQNEAQ (reference sequence). V was trimmed by 5 bases and J by 3 bases, leaving 13 bases between them. The CDR3 here is CASSPRDFDTEAFF. The CDR3 bases are TGTGCCAGCAGCCCAAGGGACTTTGACACTGAAGCTTTCTTT.

The V call is TRBV25-1, the J call TRBJ2-7; 8 bases fit TRBD2. The CDR3 runs 14 residues. Germline trimming cut 6 bases from V and 4 bases from J; bases unmatched to any gene: 8. The germline gives CDR1 MGHDK, CDR2 SYGVNS. CDR3 bases: TGTGCCAGCAGCCGGGGGGGCGGGGGGTACGAGCAGTACTTC. It encodes CASSRGGGGYEQYF.

The rearrangement uses TRBV9 and TRBJ2-5; perhaps TRBD1 as D (6 bases). Germline V gene sequence: CDR1 SGDLS, CDR2 YYNGEE. The ends were cut back, 0 bases at V and 7 bases at J, with 13 bases in the middle. The CDR3 is 14 amino acids. The CDR3 spells CASSVEGESGTQYF. CDR3 nucleotide sequence: TGTGCCAGCAGCGTAGAGGGGGAATCCGGGACCCAGTACTTC.

The chain combines TRBV7-2 with TRBJ2-3; 8 nucleotides match TRBD2. This CDR3 comprises 16 residues. Germline V lookup: CDR1 SGHTA, CDR2 FQGNSA. Trimming cost V 4 bases and J 2 bases; bases outside gene matches: 8. The CDR3 bases are TGTGCCAGCAGCTCCAGAGCGGGGGCCCTCACAGATACGCAGTATTTT. Protein product: CASSSRAGALTDTQYF.